The 18 T cell receptor beta chains below come from one sample, sequenced in a study of blood T cell repertoires in COVID-19. Profiled with immunoSEQ multiplex PCR; TCRdb holds only in-frame clones, not every one. The data contain about 410,000 clones, 75% to 90% of them singletons. Sequencing was done on a sample of peripheral blood. The source of these receptors is a woman in her twenties or thirties with active or convalescent COVID-19.

V usage is TRBV7-9 and J usage is TRBJ2-7; 7 bases map to TRBD1. This CDR3 comprises 17 residues. Losses at the gene ends were 1 base for V and 2 bases for J; bases not matched to a gene: 11. Germline loops: CDR1 SEHNR, CDR2 FQNEAQ (reference sequence). The CDR3 nucleotides read TGTGCCAGCAGCTTAGGAGGGTGGGACAGATCAGCCTACGAGCAGTACTTC. It is translated as CASSLGGWDRSAYEQYF.

The chain links TRBV5-1 to TRBJ2-1, with 9 bases lining up with TRBD1. The CDR3 runs to 14 residues. V gave up 4 bases and J gave up 5 bases; unmatched junction bases: 4. Germline V CDR1 and CDR2: SGHRS, YFSETQ. CDR3 residues: CASSQGQGNNEQFF. The DNA of the CDR3 is TGCGCCAGCAGCCAGGGACAGGGAAACAATGAGCAGTTCTTC.

This clone was recorded a few times. The chain is built from TRBV5-1 and TRBJ2-7; maybe TRBD2 (5 bases). CDR3 size: 14 residues. Per germline, CDR1 SGHRS and CDR2 YFSETQ. V was pared by 1 base and J by 5 bases, with 13 bases between. CDR3 in DNA: TGCGCCAGCAGCTTGACTAGAGGGAAGGACGAGCAGTACTTC. The encoded protein is CASSLTRGKDEQYF.

The V call is TRBV4-2, the J call TRBJ2-7; 8 nucleotides line up with TRBD2. The CDR3 spans 16 residues. The junction had 5 bases not matched to a gene; V was cut back by 1 base and J by 0 bases. Germline lookup yields CDR1 LGHNA and CDR2 YNFKEQ. The CDR3: CASSQALAGASYEQYF. In nucleotides, the CDR3 is TGTGCCAGCAGCCAAGCTCTAGCGGGCGCCTCCTACGAGCAGTACTTC.

The CDR3 region has the DNA TGTGCCAGCAGCCTCAGGGGGCCCTACAATGAGCAGTTCTTC. Amino acid sequence: CASSLRGPYNEQFF. The rearrangement links TRBV5-8 to TRBJ2-1; 8 bases agree with TRBD1. Trimming at V came to 4 bases and at J to 2 bases, leaving 2 bases not matched to a gene. Germline values: CDR1 SGHTS, CDR2 YDEGEE. The CDR3 has 14 residues.

The chain uses TRBV5-1 and TRBJ1-5, with a possible D match to TRBD1 (5 bases). V gave up 3 bases and J gave up 6 bases, with 10 bases separating them. The germline CDR1 and CDR2 sequences are SGHRS and YFSETQ. This CDR3 spans 13 amino acids. The CDR3 coding sequence is TGCGCCAGCAGCTCGGGGGACGGTCAGCCCCAGCATTTT. It yields the protein CASSSGDGQPQHF. The complete variable domain, with remaining parts taken from reference TRBV5-1 and TRBJ1-5, reads KAGVTQTPRYLIKTRGQQVTLSCSPISGHRSVSWYQQTPGQGLQFLFEYFSETQRNKGNFPGRFSGRQFSNSRSEMNVSTLELGDSALYLCASSSGDGQPQHFGDGTRLSIL.

In the case of this clone: This CDR3 is also generated by other DNA sequences in the sample. The chain couples TRBV6-5 to TRBJ1-5, with 7 bases lining up with TRBD1. With 6 bases clipped from V and 1 base from J, the junction kept 6 bases outside the gene matches. In germline, CDR1 is MNHEY, CDR2 SVGAGI. The CDR3 is 15 residues long. The CDR3 is CASRFRGESNQPQHF. For the CDR3, the DNA is TGTGCCAGCAGATTCAGGGGGGAGAGCAATCAGCCCCAGCATTTT.

V gene TRBV6-1 combines with J gene TRBJ2-1, with 9 bases aligning to TRBD2. The ends lost 4 bases at V and 2 bases at J; junction bases unmatched: 12. Germline CDR1 reads MNHNS; CDR2 reads SASEGT. The CDR3 loop spans 18 amino acids. The CDR3 coding sequence is TGTGCCAGCAGTGTTGAGGCGGGGGGGCGAATACCCTACAATGAGCAGTTCTTC. This translates into CASSVEAGGRIPYNEQFF.

V gene TRBV13 combines with J gene TRBJ2-7, with a weak D call TRBD1 (6 bases). The V gene's germline CDR1 is PRHDT and CDR2 FYEKMQ (reference sequence). The V and J ends lost 5 bases and 3 bases respectively, with 23 bases between them. This CDR3 has 17 residues. The CDR3 nucleotides are TGTGCCAGCAGCCCGAAGAGCAGGGGTCTGGGGGTCTACGAGCAGTACTTC. The encoded protein is CASSPKSRGLGVYEQYF.

V and J are TRBV5-1 and TRBJ2-7, with TRBD2 as a possible D gene (6 bases). The germline gives CDR1 SGHRS, CDR2 YFSETQ. This CDR3 comprises 14 residues. Trimming cost V 4 bases and J 0 bases, with 11 bases left between them. CDR3 protein: CASSQGDFSYEQYF. The CDR3 DNA reads TGCGCCAGCAGCCAAGGGGACTTCTCCTACGAGCAGTACTTC. Full variable domain (missing parts from reference TRBV5-1 and TRBJ2-7): KAGVTQTPRYLIKTRGQQVTLSCSPISGHRSVSWYQQTPGQGLQFLFEYFSETQRNKGNFPGRFSGRQFSNSRSEMNVSTLELGDSALYLCASSQGDFSYEQYFGPGTRLTVT.

This rearrangement joins TRBV28 to TRBJ1-5, with D maybe TRBD1 (5 bases). Looked up from germline, CDR1 is MDHEN and CDR2 is SYDVKM. The CDR3 sequence is 14 residues long. V gave up 2 bases and J gave up 6 bases, with 11 bases separating them. The CDR3 reads CASSLGGLSQPQHF. DNA of the CDR3: TGTGCCAGCAGTTTAGGGGGGTTAAGTCAGCCCCAGCATTTT. The full variable domain, completed using reference TRBV28 and TRBJ1-5, is DVKVTQSSRYLVKRTGEKVFLECVQDMDHENMFWYRQDPGLGLRLIYFSYDVKMKEKGDIPEGYSVSREKKERFSLILESASTNQTSMYLCASSLGGLSQPQHFGDGTRLSIL.

This clone was detected once. This chain joins TRBV7-8 and TRBJ1-2; D is perhaps TRBD1 (5 bases). The CDR3 runs 14 residues. The germline gives CDR1 SGHVS, CDR2 FQNEAQ. The V end lost 5 bases, the J end lost 7 bases, and 17 bases lay between the germline ends. CDR3 bases: TGTGCCAGCAGCCGCGCCCCGGGGGGTGCTGGCTACACCTTC. Translation: CASSRAPGGAGYTF.

This chain joins TRBV29-1 and TRBJ2-5; TRBD1 matches at 7 bases. The CDR3 totals 14 residues. Germline values: CDR1 SQVTM, CDR2 ANQGSEA. With 5 bases clipped from V and 3 bases from J, the junction kept 9 bases outside the gene matches. This CDR3 is CSVKVATGKETQYF. CDR3 DNA sequence: TGCAGCGTTAAGGTTGCGACAGGGAAAGAGACCCAGTACTTC.

The chain recombines TRBV7-9 with TRBJ2-1, with 9 bases aligning to TRBD1. The CDR3 runs to 15 residues. Losses at the gene ends were 1 base for V and 5 bases for J; bases not matched to a gene: 3. Germline V gene data show CDR1 as SEHNR and CDR2 as FQNEAQ (reference sequence). Written as DNA, the CDR3 is TGTGCCAGCAGCTTAGTAGGACAGGGGAACAATGAGCAGTTCTTC. It codes for CASSLVGQGNNEQFF.

The CDR3 nucleotides are TGTGCCAGTAACCCCCTCGGTGACAATGAGCAGTTCTTC. This encodes CASNPLGDNEQFF. The V gene is TRBV19, the J gene TRBJ2-1; no firm D call. Germline V CDR1 and CDR2: LNHDA, SQIVND (reference sequence). CDR3 length: 13 residues. Trimming stripped 7 bases from V and 5 bases from J, with 12 bases between.

The chain employs TRBV7-9 and TRBJ1-2; 10 bases fit TRBD1. The CDR3 is 14 residues long. Unmatched junction bases numbered 3, after V lost 5 bases and J lost 3 bases. CDR1 SEHNR and CDR2 FQNEAQ come from the germline V gene (reference sequence). In DNA form, the CDR3 reads TGTGCCAGCAGCCCGACAGGGGGCGACTATGGCTACACCTTC. It translates to CASSPTGGDYGYTF.

This sequence joins TRBV6-5 and TRBJ1-1; 7 bases fit TRBD1. With V trimmed by 7 bases and J by 5 bases, 7 bases remained unmatched. The germline CDR1 and CDR2 sequences are MNHEY and SVGAGI. This CDR3 comprises 13 residues. CDR3 sequence (DNA): TGTGCCAGCAACGAGAACAGGGGAACTGAAGCTTTCTTT. Protein: CASNENRGTEAFF.

The chain employs TRBV28 and TRBJ2-7; 10 bases map to TRBD1. The CDR3 consists of 16 residues. The germline gives CDR1 MDHEN, CDR2 SYDVKM. The junction had 9 bases not matched to a gene; V was cut back by 5 bases and J by 2 bases. This chain's CDR3 is CASSTPGTGAPYEQYF. The CDR3 DNA is TGTGCCAGCAGTACCCCCGGGACAGGGGCCCCCTACGAGCAGTACTTC.